This is a list of T cell receptor beta chains from one sample in a study of cytomegalovirus exposure and HLA in healthy donors. The protocol was immunoSEQ multiplex PCR, while the TCRdb copy is restricted to in-frame clones and leaves out a portion. The top ten clones hold 5% to 6.5% of a sample with roughly 240,000 clones, 82% of them seen once. Material: PBMCs. The receptors were gathered from a woman aged 40 to 50 in good health and CMV-seropositive. Each CDR3 is given with its conserved first and last residue. A D gene is named only where the DNA matches it firmly. Clone size is given for some rows only: seen once, a few or many times, or a class if the clone is expanded.

cdr3_nt	cdr3_aa	v_call	clone_size	cdr3_length	j_call	d_call
TGTGCCAGCAGCTTAGTGAGGAACACCGGGGAGCTGTTTTTT	CASSLVRNTGELFF	TRBV7-2	-	14	TRBJ2-2	-
TGTGCCAGCAGTGCTAGCGGAGATACGGATGAGCAGTTCTTC	CASSASGDTDEQFF	TRBV2	once	14	TRBJ2-1	TRBD2
TGCGCCAGCAGCTTGGGACTAGCGGGGATAAATGAGCAGTTCTTC	CASSLGLAGINEQFF	TRBV5-1	-	15	TRBJ2-1	TRBD2
TGTGCCAGTTCCCTGGGAAGGACTGGAGATACGCAGTATTTT	CASSLGRTGDTQYF	TRBV5-5	once	14	TRBJ2-3	-
TGTGCCAGCAGGGACAGGGGGGCTGGAAACACCATATATTTT	CASRDRGAGNTIYF	TRBV6-1	-	14	TRBJ1-3	TRBD1
TGTGCCAGCAGTTCCAGCGGGATCGGCACAGATACGCAGTATTTT	CASSSSGIGTDTQYF	TRBV7-3	-	15	TRBJ2-3	TRBD2
TGTGCCATCAGTGATAGAGGGACAGGGGGCGGAGAGACCCAGTACTTC	CAISDRGTGGGETQYF	TRBV10-3	-	16	TRBJ2-5	TRBD1
TGTGCCAGCAGTGACTCGGCAGGGTTCTATGGCTACACCTTC	CASSDSAGFYGYTF	TRBV6-4	-	14	TRBJ1-2	-
TGTGCCAGCAGCTTAGCTGGGACTAGCGGAAGGTCCTACAATGAGCAGTTCTTC	CASSLAGTSGRSYNEQFF	TRBV11-3	-	18	TRBJ2-1	TRBD2
TGTGCCAGCAGTTCGAGGTCCTACGAGCAGTACTTC	CASSSRSYEQYF	TRBV6-5	few	12	TRBJ2-7	-
TGTGCCAGTAGTCTGACGGGATCAAACACTGAAGCTTTCTTT	CASSLTGSNTEAFF	TRBV19	-	14	TRBJ1-1	-
TGTGCCAGCTCACCAGGAGTGAGTGAGCAGTTCTTC	CASSPGVSEQFF	TRBV18	-	12	TRBJ2-1	-
TGTTCCACCAACAGGGGCTACTCCTACGAGCAGTACTTC	CSTNRGYSYEQYF	TRBV7-9	-	13	TRBJ2-7	TRBD1
TGTGCCAGTAGTACGCGGGACCGCCCGGGGACTGAAGCTTTCTTT	CASSTRDRPGTEAFF	TRBV19	-	15	TRBJ1-1	-
TGTGCCAGCAGCGGAGGTTACGAGCAGTACTTC	CASSGGYEQYF	TRBV2	once	11	TRBJ2-7	-
TGTGCCAGCGGTCTCCGGGACAGGGCTGGCTACACCTTC	CASGLRDRAGYTF	TRBV7-9	-	13	TRBJ1-2	TRBD1
TGTGCCAGCAGCTTCTCGTCAACAGACAGGGCCCTAGATGAAGCTTTCTTT	CASSFSSTDRALDEAFF	TRBV5-6	-	17	TRBJ1-1	TRBD1
TGTGCCAGCAGTTTGATGGGACAGGTCTACGAGCAGTACTTC	CASSLMGQVYEQYF	TRBV27	-	14	TRBJ2-7	TRBD1
TGTGCCAGCAGCTTAGCAGGGACTAGCGGCGGCACAGATACGCAGTATTTT	CASSLAGTSGGTDTQYF	TRBV7-2	-	17	TRBJ2-3	TRBD2
TGTGCCAGCAGCGCCAGTCCGGGATCCAGCGGTGGCTACACCTTC	CASSASPGSSGGYTF	TRBV25-1	-	15	TRBJ1-2	-
TGTGCCAGCAGTAACGGGGGGTCCGGTTATGGCTACACCTTC	CASSNGGSGYGYTF	TRBV6-5	-	14	TRBJ1-2	-
TGTGCCAGCAGCTTAGAAGCCAAAAATACGCAGTATTTT	CASSLEAKNTQYF	TRBV11-2	-	13	TRBJ2-3	-
TGCGCCAGCAGCCAGTCCAGACTAGCGGGGAAGTACAATGAGCAGTTCTTC	CASSQSRLAGKYNEQFF	TRBV4-3	-	17	TRBJ2-1	TRBD2
TGTGCCAGCAGCTTAGTTCCAGGCAACACTGAAGCTTTCTTT	CASSLVPGNTEAFF	TRBV7-2	once	14	TRBJ1-1	-